This TCR beta chain was retrieved from a study of shared clonotypes between healthy human individuals. Study findings and constraints: Deeper or shallower sequencing was expected to change how clonotypes are shared among donors. All-four-donor shared clonotypes had higher generation probabilities than non-shared clonotypes did.

This clone was seen a single time. Its antigen is not identified. The authors divided CD4+ cells into CD45RA+ naive and CD45RA-negative memory subsets. The CDR3 length is 15 residues. V lost 8 bases and J 2 bases, leaving 18 bases between the germline ends. Germline CDR1 MNHNY, CDR2 SVGAGI (reference sequence). The repertoire was sequenced with immunoSEQ multiplex PCR; TCRdb's copy has only in-frame clones and lacks some. The sample shows some 2.1 million clones, 85% to 95% of them seen only once. Material: naive CD4+ T cells sorted from blood. The subset: CD45RA+ positively selected. The clonotype originates from a man younger than 35 in good health. V gene TRBV6-6 combines with J gene TRBJ1-1; possibly TRBD1 for D (5 bases). This CDR3 is CASGTGRVINTEAFF. Written as DNA, the CDR3 is TGTGCCAGCGGGACCGGCAGGGTAATAAACACTGAAGCTTTCTTT.